This passage covers 27 T cell receptor beta chains from one sample sequenced in a study of identical twins (TCRdb year 2016). The library was built by means of 5' RACE. These reads were obtained on an Illumina HiSeq 2000. TCRdb redid the processing of the public reads, applying fastp at Q25 and MiXCR, and retained in-frame beta chains. Each record represents a unique CDR3 protein, reported with the most common genes and DNA among its rows. Recorded for this sample are 1.5 million to 2 million distinct CDR3 sequences; under 35% of them occurred a single time. Approximately 0.29% of the sample comes from the top ten. The specimen was cord blood. These receptors were collected from a newborn girl in good health.

The sample holds a few counts of this clonotype. V and J are TRBV29-1 and TRBJ1-1; TRBD1 aligns across 9 bases. Germline assignment: CDR1 SQVTM and CDR2 ANQGSEA. The CDR3 totals 13 residues. V lost 4 bases and J lost 4; bases outside the gene matches: 4. The chain's CDR3 is CSVGSGQGTEAFF. CDR3 DNA: TGCAGCGTTGGCTCGGGACAGGGCACTGAAGCTTTCTTT.

As for this clonotype: An end of the junction differs from the germline gene, which may be a read error. The chain combines TRBV14 with TRBJ2-1; 8 nucleotides align to TRBD2. CDR3 length: 14 amino acids. Per the germline V gene, CDR1 is SGHDN and CDR2 is FVKESK. Written as DNA, the CDR3 is TGTGCCAGCGGCCAAGCGGGAGCCTACAATGAGCAGTTCTTC. Its translation: CASGQAGAYNEQFF. The whole variable domain, filled in from reference TRBV14 and TRBJ2-1, reads EAGVTQFPSHSVIEKGQTVTLRCDPISGHDNLYWYRRVMGKEIKFLLHFVKESKQDESGMPNNRFLAERTGGTYSTLKVQPAELEDSGVYFCASGQAGAYNEQFFGPGTRLTVL.

Comments on this clonotype: Compared with germline, one end of the junction differs, possibly owing to a read error. The chain carries TRBV7-6 and TRBJ2-3; 9 bases map to TRBD2. Germline V gene lookup returns CDR1 SGHVS and CDR2 FNYEAQ. The CDR3 is 15 amino acids. The CDR3 region is CASTSGLAITDTQDF. In nucleotides, the CDR3 is TGTGCCAGCACCTCGGGACTAGCTATCACAGATACGCAGGATTTT.

This clonotype was counted between two and nine times. The chain uses TRBV10-3 and TRBJ2-7; the match to TRBD1 covers 9 bases. Unmatched junction bases numbered 6, after V lost 3 bases and J lost 0 bases. The germline V gene encodes CDR1 ENHRY and CDR2 SYGVKD. The length of the CDR3 is 16 residues. The CDR3 bases are TGTGCCATCAGTGACCGGGACAGGGAGCCCTCCTACGAGCAGTACTTC. Its protein is CAISDRDREPSYEQYF.

This clonotype was detected a few times. The chain recombines TRBV28 with TRBJ2-7; TRBD2 agrees at 16 bases. The CDR3 is 17 residues long. Germline trimming cut 3 bases from V and 0 bases from J; bases unmatched to any gene: 2. Germline CDR1 reads MDHEN; CDR2 reads SYDVKM. The CDR3 nucleotides are TGTGCCAGCAGTTTGGGACTAGCGGGAGGGCCCTCCTACGAGCAGTACTTC. The encoded protein is CASSLGLAGGPSYEQYF.

This chain connects TRBV4-1 to TRBJ2-1; possible D gene TRBD2, 6 bases. This CDR3 has 17 amino acids. CDR1 and CDR2 from the germline V gene are MGHRA and YSYEKL. Trimming cost V 4 bases and J 10 bases, with 26 bases left between them. CDR3 sequence reads: CASSRTGLREPLREQFF. Here the CDR3 DNA reads TGCGCCAGCAGCCGGACGGGACTGAGGGAGCCACTCAGGGAGCAGTTCTTC.

V usage is TRBV28 and J usage is TRBJ1-2; a weak D match, TRBD1 (6 bases). CDR3 size: 12 residues. Germline CDR1 MDHEN, CDR2 SYDVKM. Trimming cost V 6 bases and J 5 bases, with 10 bases left between them. CDR3 sequence: CASSKGEYGYTF. CDR3 nucleotides: TGTGCCAGCAGCAAGGGGGAGTATGGCTACACCTTC.

There are a few counts of this clonotype. This chain links TRBV7-2 with TRBJ1-5, with TRBD1 matching over 8 bases. Trimming took 4 bases from V and 6 from J; bases not matched to a gene: 5. The CDR3 spans 14 residues. Germline assignment: CDR1 SGHTA and CDR2 FQGNSA. Written as DNA, the CDR3 is TGTGCCAGCAGCTCCAGGGGGCGGGGTCAGCCCCAGCATTTT. Its translation: CASSSRGRGQPQHF.

The V and J genes are TRBV10-3 and TRBJ2-3, with 10 bases aligning to TRBD2. This CDR3 has 16 amino acids. The V gene end was trimmed by 6 bases and the J gene end by 0 bases; junction bases not matched to a gene: 6. Germline CDR1 is ENHRY and CDR2 is SYGVKD. The CDR3, as DNA: TGTGCCATCAGCCGAGGGACTAGCGCTAGCACAGATACGCAGTATTTT. It translates to CAISRGTSASTDTQYF.

V gene TRBV19 combines with J gene TRBJ1-2, with 7 positions matching TRBD1. This CDR3 has 14 amino acids. The germline V gene has CDR1 LNHDA and CDR2 SQIVND (reference sequence). V lost 6 bases to trimming and J lost 4 bases; unmatched junction nucleotides: 8. Here the CDR3 reads CASRNRGGTYGYTF. The CDR3 DNA sequence: TGTGCCAGTAGAAACAGGGGAGGGACCTATGGCTACACCTTC.

This clonotype was observed a handful of times. The chain couples TRBV27 to TRBJ1-2, with D maybe TRBD1 (6 bases). CDR3 length equals 16 residues. V lost 2 bases and J 0 bases, leaving 13 bases between the germline ends. Germline V gene lookup returns CDR1 MNHEY and CDR2 SMNVEV (reference sequence). The CDR3 bases are TGTGCCAGCAGTTTAAGAGGGACACTTGCTAACTATGGCTACACCTTC. Protein product: CASSLRGTLANYGYTF.

The chain recombines TRBV14 with TRBJ1-1; no definite D call. V was clipped by 6 bases and J by 1 base, with 12 bases between them. Germline CDR1 reads SGHDN; CDR2 reads FVKESK. The CDR3 is 14 amino acids. CDR3 amino acids: CASRPRMGNTEAFF. The CDR3 DNA sequence: TGTGCCAGCAGACCCCGGATGGGGAACACTGAAGCTTTCTTT.

This clonotype occurred a few times. This chain joins TRBV5-1 and TRBJ1-2, with D perhaps TRBD1 (6 bases). Germline V CDR1 and CDR2: SGHRS, YFSETQ. Trimming stripped 1 base from V and 4 bases from J, with 11 bases between. The CDR3 runs 14 residues. Written as DNA, the CDR3 is TGCGCCAGCAGCTTGACAGGGACTGGCTATGGCTACACCTTC. Translating gives CASSLTGTGYGYTF.

This clonotype appeared a few times. This chain joins TRBV20-1 and TRBJ1-2; the D gene is possibly TRBD1 (6 bases). Looked up from germline, CDR1 is DFQATT and CDR2 is SNEGSKA (reference sequence). This CDR3 has 12 residues. V gave up 5 bases and J gave up 4 bases, with 11 bases separating them. The CDR3 coding sequence is TGCAGTGCTGGAAAACAGGGCTATGGCTACACCTTC. It codes for CSAGKQGYGYTF.

The rearrangement uses TRBV12-3 or TRBV12-4 and TRBJ2-3; tentatively, D is TRBD1 (6 bases). This CDR3 contains 14 residues. Trimming left V 5 bases short and J 0 bases short, with 9 bases between. CDR3 DNA sequence: TGTGCCAGCAGTGGGACAATTAGCACAGATACGCAGTATTTT. Translated: CASSGTISTDTQYF.

The table lists this clonotype with a count of one. The V and J genes are TRBV6-1 and TRBJ2-3; 8 positions agree with TRBD2. The CDR3 loop spans 15 amino acids. Germline V gives CDR1 MNHNS, CDR2 SASEGT. The ends lost 8 bases at V and 1 base at J; junction bases unmatched: 8. CDR3 amino acids: CASAIAGRGTDTQYF. In DNA form, the CDR3 reads TGTGCCAGCGCAATAGCGGGGCGGGGCACAGATACGCAGTATTTT.

In its sample, this clonotype was seen a few times. This rearrangement joins TRBV20-1 to TRBJ2-7; possibly TRBD1 for D (5 bases). Germline CDR1 and CDR2: DFQATT and SNEGSKA (reference sequence). The CDR3 length is 15 residues. The V and J ends lost 0 bases and 2 bases respectively, with 14 bases between them. The CDR3 here is CSARDADSRTYEQYF. The CDR3 bases are TGCAGTGCTAGAGATGCTGACAGTCGAACCTACGAGCAGTACTTC.

V gene TRBV12-3 or TRBV12-4 combines with J gene TRBJ2-7, with 7 positions matching TRBD1. After removal of 7 bases from V and 5 bases from J, the junction contained 2 bases not matched to a gene. The length of the CDR3 is 11 residues. CDR3 nucleotides: TGTGCCAGCAAGGGACAGAACGAGCAGTACTTC. This translates into CASKGQNEQYF.

The chain combines TRBV6-1 with TRBJ2-5; no definite D call. Between the trimmed V and J ends, which lost 2 bases and 10 bases, there was a span of 8 bases. CDR3 length equals 11 residues. The V gene's germline CDR1 is MNHNS and CDR2 SASEGT. CDR3 loop: CASSERSIQYF. Here the CDR3 DNA reads TGTGCCAGCAGTGAAAGGTCGATCCAGTACTTC.

This clonotype was detected many times. DNA for the CDR3: TGTGCCAGCAGTTTGGGTCAGCGAGGGGGCTACACCTTC. Translating it yields CASSLGQRGGYTF. This rearrangement joins TRBV12-3 or TRBV12-4 to TRBJ1-2, with D uncertain. There are 13 residues in the CDR3. Trimming pared 3 bases from V and 8 bases from J, leaving 13 bases between.

Turning to this clonotype: One end of the junction is discordant with germline, which a read error may explain. The chain carries TRBV6-6 and TRBJ2-7, with 9 bases identical to TRBD2. Germline-derived CDR1 and CDR2 are MNHNY and SVGAGI (reference sequence). The CDR3 has 17 residues. The CDR3 region is CAGSYYKRLAGNYEQYF. The CDR3 region has the DNA TGTGCCGGCAGTTACTATAAGAGGCTAGCGGGGAACTACGAGCAGTACTTC.

V usage is TRBV20-1 and J usage is TRBJ2-3; D uncertain. V was cut by 3 bases and J by 5 bases, with 15 bases left in between. The CDR3 consists of 14 residues. Germline assignment: CDR1 DFQATT and CDR2 SNEGSKA (reference sequence). The CDR3 region is CSARGQVSIDTQYF. CDR3 bases: TGCAGTGCTAGGGGTCAGGTATCCATAGATACGCAGTATTTT.

The chain combines TRBV9 with TRBJ2-7; 7 nucleotides align to TRBD1. The J segment lost 5 bases and the V segment lost 4 bases, leaving 9 bases of the junction unmatched. The germline V gene has CDR1 SGDLS and CDR2 YYNGEE. This CDR3 spans 14 amino acids. CDR3 sequence reads: CASSSGQANHEQYF. The CDR3 DNA sequence: TGTGCCAGCAGCAGCGGACAGGCCAATCACGAGCAGTACTTC. Full variable domain (rest looked up from reference TRBV9 and TRBJ2-7): DSGVTQTPKHLITATGQRVTLRCSPRSGDLSVYWYQQSLDQGLQFLIQYYNGEERAKGNILERFSAQQFPDLHSELNLSSLELGDSALYFCASSSGQANHEQYFGPGTRLTVT.

CDR3 DNA: TGCAGTGCTAGTTTTTGGGAGACCCAGTACTTC. Protein sequence: CSASFWETQYF. The chain is built from TRBV20-1 and TRBJ2-5; no definite D call. This CDR3 contains 11 residues. Trimming stripped 3 bases from V and 5 bases from J, with 7 bases between. Per germline, CDR1 DFQATT and CDR2 SNEGSKA (reference sequence).

The gene calls are TRBV5-1 and TRBJ2-1; D is unresolved. The J call could be wrong; TRBJ2-7 is a better fit for the DNA end. CDR3 length: 15 residues. In germline, CDR1 is SGHRS, CDR2 YFSETQ. CDR3 amino acids: CASSILNYSYNEQYF. CDR3 coding DNA: TGCGCCAGCAGCATCCTCAATTACTCCTACAATGAGCAGTACTTC.

The chain links TRBV5-1 to TRBJ1-3; TRBD1 aligns across 7 bases. The CDR3 contains 17 residues. The trim removed 0 bases at V and 1 base at J, leaving 7 bases unmatched. Germline V lookup: CDR1 SGHRS, CDR2 YFSETQ. The CDR3 loop is CASSLAGTELSGNTIYF. DNA for the CDR3: TGCGCCAGCAGCTTGGCCGGGACAGAACTTTCTGGAAACACCATATATTTT.

As regards this clonotype: A read error may produce the germline difference seen at one junction end. The V gene is TRBV27, the J gene TRBJ1-2, with D perhaps matching TRBD1 (5 bases). CDR1 MNHEY and CDR2 SMNVEV come from the germline V gene (reference sequence). The CDR3 contains 16 residues. The CDR3 DNA reads as TGTGTCAGCAGTTTCGCCCTGGGAGGGGCTAACTATGGCTACACCTTC. It yields the protein CVSSFALGGANYGYTF.